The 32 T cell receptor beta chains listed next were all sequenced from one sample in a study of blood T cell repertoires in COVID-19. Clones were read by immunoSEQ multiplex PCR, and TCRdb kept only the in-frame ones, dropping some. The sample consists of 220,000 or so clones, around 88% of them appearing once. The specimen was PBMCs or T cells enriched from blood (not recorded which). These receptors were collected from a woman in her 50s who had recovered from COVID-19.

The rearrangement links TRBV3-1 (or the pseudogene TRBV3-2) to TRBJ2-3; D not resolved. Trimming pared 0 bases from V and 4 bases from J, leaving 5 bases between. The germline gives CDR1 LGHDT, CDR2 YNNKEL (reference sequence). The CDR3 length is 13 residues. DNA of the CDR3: TGTGCCAGCAGCCAAGAAGGAGCAGATACGCAGTATTTT. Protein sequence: CASSQEGADTQYF.

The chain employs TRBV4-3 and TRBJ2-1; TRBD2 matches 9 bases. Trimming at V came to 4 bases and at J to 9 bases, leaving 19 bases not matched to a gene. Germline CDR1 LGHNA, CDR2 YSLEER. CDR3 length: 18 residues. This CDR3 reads CASSPGTGTSYTNSEQFF. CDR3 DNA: TGCGCCAGCAGCCCCGGAACCGGGACTAGCTATACTAACAGTGAGCAGTTCTTC.

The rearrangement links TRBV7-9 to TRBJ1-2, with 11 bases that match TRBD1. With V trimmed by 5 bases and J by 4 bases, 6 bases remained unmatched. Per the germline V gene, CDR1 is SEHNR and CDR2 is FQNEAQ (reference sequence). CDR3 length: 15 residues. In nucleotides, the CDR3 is TGTGCCAGCAGCACCGGGACAGGGGGTGGCTATGGCTACACCTTC. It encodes CASSTGTGGGYGYTF.

In DNA, the CDR3 is TGTGCCACCATCTCCCCGGACAGGGCCTACTATGGCTACACCTTC. The encoded protein is CATISPDRAYYGYTF. The genes are TRBV6-5 and TRBJ1-2, with 8 bases lining up with TRBD1. The CDR3 totals 15 residues. With 10 bases clipped from V and 3 bases from J, the junction kept 13 bases outside the gene matches. Germline V gene sequence: CDR1 MNHEY, CDR2 SVGAGI.

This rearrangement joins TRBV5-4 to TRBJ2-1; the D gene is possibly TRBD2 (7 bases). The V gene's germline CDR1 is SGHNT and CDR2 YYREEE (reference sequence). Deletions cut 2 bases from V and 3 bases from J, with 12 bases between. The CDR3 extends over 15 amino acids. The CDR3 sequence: CASSFGGGGYNEQFF. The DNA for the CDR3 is TGTGCCAGCAGCTTTGGGGGAGGGGGCTACAATGAGCAGTTCTTC.

The CDR3 region is CASSQETGLSGANVLTF. The CDR3 nucleotides are TGCGCCAGCAGCCAAGAAACAGGGCTCTCTGGGGCCAACGTCCTGACTTTC. This chain joins TRBV4-3 and TRBJ2-6, with a weak D call TRBD1 (6 bases). The CDR3 is 17 amino acids. CDR1 and CDR2 from the germline V gene are LGHNA and YSLEER. The V and J ends lost 0 bases and 0 bases respectively, with 9 bases between them.

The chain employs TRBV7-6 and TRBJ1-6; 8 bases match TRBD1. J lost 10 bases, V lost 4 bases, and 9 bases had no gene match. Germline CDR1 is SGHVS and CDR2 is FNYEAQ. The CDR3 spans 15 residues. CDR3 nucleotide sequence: TGTGCCAGCAGCTCGACAGGGGCCCGTGGGTCACCCCTCCACTTT. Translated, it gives CASSSTGARGSPLHF.

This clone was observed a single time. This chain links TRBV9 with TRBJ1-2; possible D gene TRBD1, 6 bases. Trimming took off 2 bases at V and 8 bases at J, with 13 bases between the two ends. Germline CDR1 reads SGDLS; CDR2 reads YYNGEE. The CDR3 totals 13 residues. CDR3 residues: CASSVTGWRGYTF. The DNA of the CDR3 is TGTGCCAGCAGCGTCACAGGGTGGCGGGGCTACACCTTC.

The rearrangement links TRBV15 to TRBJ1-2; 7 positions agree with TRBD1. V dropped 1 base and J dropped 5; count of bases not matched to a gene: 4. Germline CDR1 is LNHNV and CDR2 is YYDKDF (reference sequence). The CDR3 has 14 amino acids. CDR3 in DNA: TGTGCCACCAGCAGAGCCCAGACAGGGTATGGCTACACCTTC. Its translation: CATSRAQTGYGYTF.

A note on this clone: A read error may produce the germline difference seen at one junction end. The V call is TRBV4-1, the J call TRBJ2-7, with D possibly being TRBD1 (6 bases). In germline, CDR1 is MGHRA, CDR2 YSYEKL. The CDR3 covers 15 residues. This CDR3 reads CASSQDGQLGWVVHF. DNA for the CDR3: TGCGCCAGCAGCCAAGATGGACAGCTTGGTTGGGTAGTTCACTTC.

CDR3 DNA sequence: TGTGCCAGCTCACAAAGGGAGGGATACGAGCAGTACTTC. The encoded protein is CASSQREGYEQYF. This chain links TRBV6-5 with TRBJ2-7; TRBD2 matches 7 bases. The CDR3 spans 13 residues. V lost 8 bases, J lost 4 bases, and 8 bases stayed unmatched. From germline, CDR1 is MNHEY and CDR2 SVGAGI.

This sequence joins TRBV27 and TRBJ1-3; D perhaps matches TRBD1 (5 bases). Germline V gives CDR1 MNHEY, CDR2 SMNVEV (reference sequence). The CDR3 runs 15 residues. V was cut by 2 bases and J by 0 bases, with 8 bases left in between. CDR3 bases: TGTGCCAGCAGTTTAGGGGCAGACTCTGGAAACACCATATATTTT. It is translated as CASSLGADSGNTIYF.

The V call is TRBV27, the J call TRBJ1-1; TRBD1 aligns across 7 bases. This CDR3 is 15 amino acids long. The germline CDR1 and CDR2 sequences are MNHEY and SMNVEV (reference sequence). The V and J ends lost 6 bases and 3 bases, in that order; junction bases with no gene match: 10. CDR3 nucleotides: TGTGCCAGCAGCACGGACAGGAAAGGGGACACTGAAGCTTTCTTT. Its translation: CASSTDRKGDTEAFF.

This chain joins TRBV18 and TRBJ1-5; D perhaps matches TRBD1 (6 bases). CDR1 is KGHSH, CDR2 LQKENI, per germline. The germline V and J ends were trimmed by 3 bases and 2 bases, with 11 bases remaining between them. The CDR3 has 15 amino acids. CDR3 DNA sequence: TGTGCCAGCTCACCTGGGGAGGGGGGCAATCAGCCCCAGCATTTT. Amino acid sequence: CASSPGEGGNQPQHF.

The CDR3 reads CASSASFLDTQYF. The CDR3 DNA is TGCGCCAGCAGCGCTAGCTTCCTTGATACGCAGTATTTT. The rearrangement links TRBV4-3 to TRBJ2-3, with D possibly being TRBD2 (5 bases). This CDR3 is 13 amino acids long. V was clipped by 5 bases and J by 6 bases, with 12 bases between them. Per germline, CDR1 LGHNA and CDR2 YSLEER.

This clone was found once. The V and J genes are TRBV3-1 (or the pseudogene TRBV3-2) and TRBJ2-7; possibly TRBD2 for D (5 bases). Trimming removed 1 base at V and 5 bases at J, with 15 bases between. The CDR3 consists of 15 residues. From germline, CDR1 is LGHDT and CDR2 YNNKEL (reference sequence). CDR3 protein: CASSQASGTPDEQYF. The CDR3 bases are TGTGCCAGCAGCCAAGCAAGCGGAACTCCTGACGAGCAGTACTTC.

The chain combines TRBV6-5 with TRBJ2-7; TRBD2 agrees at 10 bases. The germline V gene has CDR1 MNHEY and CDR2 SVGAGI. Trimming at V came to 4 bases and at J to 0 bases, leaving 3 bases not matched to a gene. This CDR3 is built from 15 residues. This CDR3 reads CASSSRTSGSYEQYF. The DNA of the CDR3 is TGTGCCAGCAGTTCCAGGACTAGCGGCTCCTACGAGCAGTACTTC.

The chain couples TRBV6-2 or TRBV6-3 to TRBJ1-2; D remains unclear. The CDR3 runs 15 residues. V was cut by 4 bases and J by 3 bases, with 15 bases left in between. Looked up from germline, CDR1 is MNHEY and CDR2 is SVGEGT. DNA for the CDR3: TGTGCCAGCAGTTCTCCTGGCGGGCCTGACTATGGCTACACCTTC. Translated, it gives CASSSPGGPDYGYTF.

CDR3 nucleotides: TGTGCCAGCTCATGGACAGAAGTTAATTCACCCCTCCACTTT. Amino acid sequence: CASSWTEVNSPLHF. The chain links TRBV18 to TRBJ1-6, with a possible D match to TRBD1 (6 bases). Germline values: CDR1 KGHSH, CDR2 LQKENI. With 5 bases removed from V and 6 bases from J, the gap between germline ends came to 11 bases. The CDR3 has 14 residues.

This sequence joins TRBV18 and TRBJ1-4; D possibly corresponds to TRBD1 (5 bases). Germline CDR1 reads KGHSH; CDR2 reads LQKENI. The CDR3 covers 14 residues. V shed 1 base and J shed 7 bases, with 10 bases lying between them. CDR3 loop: CASSPQATGEKLFF. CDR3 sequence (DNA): TGTGCCAGCTCACCACAGGCTACAGGTGAAAAACTGTTTTTT.

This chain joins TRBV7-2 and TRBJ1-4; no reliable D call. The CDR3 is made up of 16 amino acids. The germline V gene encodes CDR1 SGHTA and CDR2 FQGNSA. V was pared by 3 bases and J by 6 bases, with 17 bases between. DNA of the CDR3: TGTGCCAGCAGCTTCGATAGATCAGCCGGGGATGAAAAACTGTTTTTT. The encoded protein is CASSFDRSAGDEKLFF.

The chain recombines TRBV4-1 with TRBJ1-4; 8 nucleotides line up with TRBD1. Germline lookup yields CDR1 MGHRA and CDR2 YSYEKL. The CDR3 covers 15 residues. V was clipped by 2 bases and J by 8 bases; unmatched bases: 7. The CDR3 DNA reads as TGCGCCAGCAGCCAAAAGACAGGGGTTCTCGAAAAACTGTTTTTT. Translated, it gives CASSQKTGVLEKLFF.

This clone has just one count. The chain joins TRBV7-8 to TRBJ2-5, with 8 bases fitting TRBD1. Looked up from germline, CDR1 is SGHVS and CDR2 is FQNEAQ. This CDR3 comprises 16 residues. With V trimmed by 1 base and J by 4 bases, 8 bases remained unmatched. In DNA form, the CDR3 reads TGTGCCAGCAGCTTAGGGGGCCCAGGGGGCCGAGAGACCCAGTACTTC. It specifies CASSLGGPGGRETQYF. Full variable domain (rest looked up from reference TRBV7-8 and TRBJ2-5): GAGVSQSPRYKVAKRGQDVALRCDPISGHVSLFWYQQALGQGPEFLTYFQNEAQLDKSGLPSDRFFAERPEGSVSTLKIQRTQQEDSAVYLCASSLGGPGGRETQYFGPGTRLLVL.

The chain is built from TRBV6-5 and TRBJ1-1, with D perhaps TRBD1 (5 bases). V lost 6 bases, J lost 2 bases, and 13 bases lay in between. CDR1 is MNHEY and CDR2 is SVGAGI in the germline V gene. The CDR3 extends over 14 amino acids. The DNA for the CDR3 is TGTGCCAGCAGCCCCAGGGTTGCCAACACTGAAGCTTTCTTT. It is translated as CASSPRVANTEAFF.

CDR3 sequence reads: CASSLDRRRSGGMETQYF. The DNA of the CDR3 is TGTGCCAGCAGCTTAGACAGAAGACGCAGCGGGGGTATGGAGACCCAGTACTTC. The J gene is TRBJ2-5, the V gene TRBV11-2, with 8 bases matching TRBD2. Per the germline V gene, CDR1 is SGHAT and CDR2 is FQNNGV. The CDR3 runs 18 residues. V lost 0 bases and J lost 5; bases outside the gene matches: 14.

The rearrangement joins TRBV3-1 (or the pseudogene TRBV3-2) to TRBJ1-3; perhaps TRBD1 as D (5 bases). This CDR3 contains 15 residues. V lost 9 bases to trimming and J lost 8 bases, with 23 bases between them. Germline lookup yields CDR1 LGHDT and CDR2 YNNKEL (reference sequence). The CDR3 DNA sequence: TGTGCCAGTTCCCTTTTCGGGGACGGCGGGGACACCATATATTTT. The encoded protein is CASSLFGDGGDTIYF.

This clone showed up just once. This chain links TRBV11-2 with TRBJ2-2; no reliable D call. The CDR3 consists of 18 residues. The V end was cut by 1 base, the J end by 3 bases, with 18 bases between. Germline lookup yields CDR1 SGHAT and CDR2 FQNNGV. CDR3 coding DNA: TGTGCCAGCAGCTTAGCGATCCAATCATACTTCGACACCGGGGAGCTGTTTTTT. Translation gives CASSLAIQSYFDTGELFF.

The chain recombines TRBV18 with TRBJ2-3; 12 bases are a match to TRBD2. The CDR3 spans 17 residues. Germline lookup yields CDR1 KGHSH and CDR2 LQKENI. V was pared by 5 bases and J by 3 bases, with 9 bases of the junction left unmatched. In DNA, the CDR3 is TGTGCCAGCTCAACATGGTTCCTAGCGGGAGGGACAGATACGCAGTATTTT. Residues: CASSTWFLAGGTDTQYF.

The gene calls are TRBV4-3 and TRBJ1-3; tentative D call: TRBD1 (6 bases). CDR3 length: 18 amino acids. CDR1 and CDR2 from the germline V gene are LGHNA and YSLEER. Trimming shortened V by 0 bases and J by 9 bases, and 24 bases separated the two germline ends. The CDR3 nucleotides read TGCGCCAGCAGCCAAGATTGGGTACAGGGAATCGGGTCCGGCACCATATATTTT. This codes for CASSQDWVQGIGSGTIYF.

Written as DNA, the CDR3 is TGTGCCAGCAGTTCGGTTGCGAGTCAGCCCCAGCATTTT. Its protein product is CASSSVASQPQHF. The chain recombines TRBV6-6 with TRBJ1-5; D not resolved. The V gene lost 4 bases and the J gene lost 6 bases, with 10 bases spanning the gap. This CDR3 contains 13 residues. The germline gives CDR1 MNHNY, CDR2 SVGAGI (reference sequence).

DNA of the CDR3: TGTGCCAGCAGTTACTCTATTGGAAACACCATATATTTT. Residues: CASSYSIGNTIYF. The chain has TRBV6-5 and TRBJ1-3; D uncertain. The germline gives CDR1 MNHEY, CDR2 SVGAGI. Trimming stripped 0 bases from V and 3 bases from J, with 3 bases between. The CDR3 loop spans 13 amino acids.

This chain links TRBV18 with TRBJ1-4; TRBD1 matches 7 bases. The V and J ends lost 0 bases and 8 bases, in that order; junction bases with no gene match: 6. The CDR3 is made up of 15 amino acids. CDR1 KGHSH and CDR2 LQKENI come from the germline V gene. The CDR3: CASSPPEGAREKLFF. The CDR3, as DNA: TGTGCCAGCTCACCACCGGAGGGGGCGAGAGAAAAACTGTTTTTT.